This T cell receptor beta chain was identified during a study of control samples from healthy donors and cancer patients. The trim removed 0 bases at V and 6 bases at J, leaving 7 bases unmatched. Germline V gives CDR1 MNHEY, CDR2 SMNVEV (reference sequence). The CDR3 has 16 residues. Sequenced by immunoSEQ multiplex PCR; TCRdb stores in-frame clones only, minus some. The table shows 15,000 to 20,000 clones, with around 80% occurring only once. Sequenced: PBMCs. The origin of this receptor is a woman in her 70s with lung cancer. The chain joins TRBV27 to TRBJ2-3, with 9 bases matching TRBD2. CDR3 DNA sequence: TGTGCCAGCAGTTTATCGGTTAGCGGGGGTGGTGATACGCAGTATTTT. Translation gives CASSLSVSGGGDTQYF.